This T cell receptor beta chain was profiled in a study of response to subunit inactivated influenza vaccine. Study-level findings and limits: Authors suggested that a seasonal influenza vaccination recruits few new T cells each time.

The CDR3 covers 16 residues. V lost 0 bases to trimming and J lost 6 bases; unmatched junction nucleotides: 7. Germline V gene lookup returns CDR1 SGDLS and CDR2 YYNGEE. This clonotype was found a few times. Its antigen is unidentified. In TCRdb, the RT-PCR reads were re-called with MiXCR into one record per CDR3 protein. Of about half a million distinct CDR3 sequences in the sample, approximately 11% are singletons; the top ten hold roughly 12%. This sequence joins TRBV9 and TRBJ2-1, with TRBD2 matching 9 bases. The sequence came from a man aged 50-60 years who received an inactivated influenza vaccine. The sample here was PBMCs from blood, taken roughly 48 days after vaccination. The CDR3 DNA reads TGTGCCAGCAGCGTAGTTAGCGGGAGATGGGGCAATGAGCAGTTCTTC. It specifies CASSVVSGRWGNEQFF.